Sequencing of this T cell receptor (beta chain) was carried out in a study of CD8+ T cells in alopecia areata (dated by TCRdb to about 2018). About the full investigation: In both human patients and the C3H/HeJ mouse model, the study applied high-throughput TCRbeta sequencing to look at T cell clonal expansion in alopecia areata. Scalp clonality was compared among normal scalp (n=4), patchy alopecia areata scalp (n=8), and alopecia totalis/universalis scalp (n=8). Scalp tissue and sorted CD4+ and CD8+ peripheral blood T cells from patchy and totalis/universalis alopecia areata patients and from healthy controls were covered by human TCRbeta sequencing. The RNA source kit depended on sample type: the PAXgene miRNA kit for fixed scalp, the miRNeasy kit for PBMCs, and the RNeasy kit for mouse skin. immunoSEQ multiplex PCR using 35 Vbeta forward primers and 13 Jbeta reverse primers was used to amplify TCRbeta CDR3 regions.

General findings and caveats noted by the study authors: TCR sequences shared between patients were less clear than in mice, possibly partly because of HLA diversity in the patient population. Unlike mouse skin, where gammadelta T cells dominate, normal human skin contains resident alphabeta T cells that get sequenced too, which complicates analysis of the scalp TCR repertoire. Higher clonality and more expanded CD8+ clones were observed in lesional scalp than in normal scalp, particularly in alopecia totalis/universalis, a finding suggestive of antigenic drive.

PBMCs were isolated by density centrifugation and stained for CD3, CD4 and CD8, after which CD4+ and CD8+ T cells were sorted on a FACSAria. Unaffected controls provided scalp biopsies and blood samples. Libraries were prepared through the immunoSEQ multiplex PCR assay. RNA was extracted from all samples and reverse transcribed into cDNA as template for TCR sequencing. First-strand cDNA was synthesized with SuperScript III using a 2:1 mix of oligo-dT and random hexamers. A synthetic immune receptor repertoire was used to measure amplification bias, and any remaining bias was corrected computationally. Regarding the original processing steps: Raw reads were preprocessed for error removal, and CDR3 was defined according to IMGT conventions as running from the conserved cysteine to phenylalanine. Clonality was computed as 1 minus the Shannon entropy, with the entropy normalized by log2 of the number of productive unique TCRs. Whether scalp clones were CD4 or CD8 was inferred by matching scalp TCRbeta sequences against CD4 and CD8 repertoires sorted from blood. TCRdb provides this immuneACCESS table in a form limited to in-frame rearrangements. Some clones are lacking; in checked studies, under half of them reflect an unresolved V gene, and why the rest are absent is not known. Clone size and V and J calls were adopted from that table, with D and trimming inferred from the DNA. For this sample the table gives about 200,000 clones, of which 56% were detected only once. The top ten clones comprise around 5.1% of the sample.

To note about this clone: Which antigen it targets is not known. Base qualities were left out, and no much larger clone turns up one base away.

CDR1 and CDR2 are read off the germline V gene as MNHEY and SVGAGI. The CDR3 contains 13 residues, cysteine and phenylalanine counted. Just the 39-base CDR3 DNA is kept, in frame starting at base 1. Ends trimmed: V by 6 bases, J by 1 base; bases unmatched to a gene: 2. Sequencing input: CD8+ T cells sorted from blood. The sequence joins TRBV6-5 to TRBJ2-5; 7 bases in between match TRBD1. The receptor was isolated from a human donor in good health. The DNA sequence is as follows: TGTGCCAGCAGGCCAGGGGGCCAAGAGACCCAGTACTTC. Its coded protein is CASRPGGQETQYF.